These 2 T cell receptor delta chains were all obtained from the same sample, sequenced in a study of gamma-delta chains in newborns, infants, children (dated by TCRdb to between 2018 and 2020). The sequencer listed for this sample is Illumina MiSeq. TCRdb reanalyzed the public reads with the CATT caller, and identical DNA sequences were merged afterwards. This sample holds fewer than 5,000 delta-chain clones; approximately 15% were observed only once. The top ten constitute about 8% of the sample. Input material: blood. These receptors all stem from a child who was a newborn, infant or young child, either healthy, febrile or measles-vaccinated (not recorded which).

This clone is large in the sample. Additional DNA sequences in this sample encode the identical CDR3. The CDR3 DNA sequence: TGTGCCTGTGACCCTATTCAGCCGGAGGGATACAGCACAGCACAACTCTTCTTT. Its translation is CACDPIQPEGYSTAQLFF. The chain uses TRDV2 and TRDJ2; 7 bases are shared with TRDD3. With V trimmed by 3 bases and J by 5 bases, 17 bases remained unmatched. CDR1 and CDR2 (germline): GEAIGNYY, EKD. This CDR3 is built from 18 residues.

This clone is classed as medium-sized. The chain joins TRDV2 to TRDJ1; TRDD3 matches at 7 bases. The V segment lost 3 bases and the J segment 0 bases; nucleotides outside the gene matches: 12. The germline gives CDR1 GEAIGNYY, CDR2 EKD. The CDR3 consists of 17 residues. The chain's CDR3 is CACDALPLGGHTDKLIF. The CDR3 region has the DNA TGTGCCTGTGACGCCCTCCCCCTGGGGGGCCACACCGATAAACTCATCTTT.